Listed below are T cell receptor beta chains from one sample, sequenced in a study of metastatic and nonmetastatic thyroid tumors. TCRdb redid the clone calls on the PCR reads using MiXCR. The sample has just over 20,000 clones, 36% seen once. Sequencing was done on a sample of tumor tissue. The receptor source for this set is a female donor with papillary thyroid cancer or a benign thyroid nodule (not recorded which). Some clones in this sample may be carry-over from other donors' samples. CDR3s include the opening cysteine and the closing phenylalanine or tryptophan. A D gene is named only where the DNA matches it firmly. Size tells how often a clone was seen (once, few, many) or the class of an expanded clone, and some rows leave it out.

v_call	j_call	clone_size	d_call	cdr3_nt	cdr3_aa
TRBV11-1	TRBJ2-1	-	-	TGTGCCAGCAGCTTAAACATCGAGACTCCGCAGTTCTTC	CASSLNIETPQFF
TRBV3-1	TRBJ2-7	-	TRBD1	TGTGCCAGCAGCCAACCACCCGGGACAGGGGCCGAGCAGTACTTC	CASSQPPGTGAEQYF
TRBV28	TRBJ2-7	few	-	TGTGCCAGCGGAACCGGGACCCCGAGGCCCGAGCAGTACTTC	CASGTGTPRPEQYF
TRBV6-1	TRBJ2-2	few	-	TGTGCCACAACCAGGGTCGCCGGGGAGCTGTTTTTT	CATTRVAGELFF
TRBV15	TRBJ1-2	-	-	TGTGCCGCCAGCAGAGATCAGGGGCAGGTTGGCTACACCTTC	CAASRDQGQVGYTF
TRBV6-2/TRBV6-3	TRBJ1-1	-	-	TGTGCCAGCAGTTTATATATGAACACTGAAGCTTTCTTT	CASSLYMNTEAFF
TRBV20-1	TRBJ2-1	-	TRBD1	TGCAGTGCTAGCGACAGGGATGATGAGCAGTTCTTC	CSASDRDDEQFF
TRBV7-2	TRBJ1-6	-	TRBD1	TGTGCCAGCAGCTCAACAGGGGGAAATTCACCCCTCCACTTT	CASSSTGGNSPLHF
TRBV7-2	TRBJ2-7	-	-	TGTGCCAGCAGCTTAGAGGGGGGGTCGCAGTACTTC	CASSLEGGSQYF
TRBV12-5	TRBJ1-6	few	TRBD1	TGTGCTAGTGGTTTTGGGACAGGGGGAAATTCACCCCTCCACTTT	CASGFGTGGNSPLHF
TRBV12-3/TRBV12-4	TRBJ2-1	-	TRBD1	TGTGCCAGCAGTCTCAGGCAGGGGGCCGGTGAGCAGTTCTTC	CASSLRQGAGEQFF
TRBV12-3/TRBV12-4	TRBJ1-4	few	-	TGTGCCAGCAGTTTCGGTCAGAGAGATGAAAAACTGTTTTTT	CASSFGQRDEKLFF
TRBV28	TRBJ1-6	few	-	TGTGCCAGCAGTTTGGGGGGTAGCTATTCACCCCTCCACTTT	CASSLGGSYSPLHF
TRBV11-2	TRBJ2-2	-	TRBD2	TGTGCCAGCAGCCCAACTAGCGGGGGGGCCGCCGGGGAGCTGTTTTTT	CASSPTSGGAAGELFF
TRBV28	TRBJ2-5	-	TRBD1	TGTGCCAGCAGGCTACCCCAGGGGGTCGGGGAGACCCAGTACTTC	CASRLPQGVGETQYF
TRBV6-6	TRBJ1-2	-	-	TGTGCCAGCAGTTACTCCAACGCCCCAGGGGACTATGGCTACACCTTC	CASSYSNAPGDYGYTF
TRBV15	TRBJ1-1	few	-	TGTGCCACCAGCAGAGGGGGGGCGACTGAAGCTTTCTTT	CATSRGGATEAFF
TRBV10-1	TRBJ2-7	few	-	TGCGCCAGCAGTGGGAGATCCTACGAGCAGTACTTC	CASSGRSYEQYF
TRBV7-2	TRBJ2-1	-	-	TGTGCCAGCAGCTTATCACAGAACAATGAGCAGTTCTTC	CASSLSQNNEQFF
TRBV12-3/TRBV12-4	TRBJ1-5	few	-	TGTGCCAGCAGTTTACTCAGGGACCAGCCCCAGCATTTT	CASSLLRDQPQHF
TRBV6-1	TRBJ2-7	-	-	TGTGCCAGCAGGGGACGGAGGGAATACGAGCAGTACTTC	CASRGRREYEQYF
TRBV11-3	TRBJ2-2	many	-	TGTGCCAGCAGCTTAGGGATCGGTCGGACAGCCCTCTTCACCGGGGAGCTGTTTTTT	CASSLGIGRTALFTGELFF
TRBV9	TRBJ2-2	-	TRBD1	TGTGCCAGCAGCGTAACACGGACAGGACTGAACACCGGGGAGCTGTTTTTT	CASSVTRTGLNTGELFF
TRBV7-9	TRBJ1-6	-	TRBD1	TGTGCCAGCAGCAGAACAGGGGTGTATTCACCCCTCCACTTT	CASSRTGVYSPLHF
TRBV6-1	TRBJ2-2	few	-	TGTGCCAGCAGAACCCTCGGGGGCGAGACCGGGGAGCTGTTTTTT	CASRTLGGETGELFF
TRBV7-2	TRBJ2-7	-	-	TGTGCCAGCAGCCCCGGACCTTACTACGAGCAGTACTTC	CASSPGPYYEQYF
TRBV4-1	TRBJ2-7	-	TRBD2	TGCGCCAGCAGCCAAGATCAAGGGAGCGGGAGGTCGCACGAGCAGTACTTC	CASSQDQGSGRSHEQYF
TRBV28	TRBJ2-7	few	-	TGTGCCAGCAAGGTTACTATCTCCTTAAACGAGCAGTACTTC	CASKVTISLNEQYF
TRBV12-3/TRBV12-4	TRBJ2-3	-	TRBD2	TGTGCCAGCAGTTCATTATTCCCTTCGCGGGGGGGGCCAGATACGCAGTATTTT	CASSSLFPSRGGPDTQYF
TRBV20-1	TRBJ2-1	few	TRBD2	TGCAGTGCTCGCAGTCCCGGGACTAGCGGGGGGGCCGATAATGAGCAGTTCTTC	CSARSPGTSGGADNEQFF
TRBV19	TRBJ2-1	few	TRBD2	TGTGCCAGTACCCAGGGACTAGAGTACAATGAGCAGTTCTTC	CASTQGLEYNEQFF
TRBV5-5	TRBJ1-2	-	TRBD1	TGTGCCAGCAGCTTGGGAGGGGGCGCCAACTATGGCTACACCTTC	CASSLGGGANYGYTF
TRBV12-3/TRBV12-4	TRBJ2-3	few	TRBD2	TGTGCCAGCCTTAGGGCGGGGGAGACAGATACGCAGTATTTT	CASLRAGETDTQYF
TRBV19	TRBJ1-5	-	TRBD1	TGTGCCAGTACCGCAGACAGGGGGGCTGATCAGCCCCAGCATTTT	CASTADRGADQPQHF
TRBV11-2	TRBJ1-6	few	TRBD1	TGTGCCAGCAGTCTTGGACAGGGGGCTTCACCCCTCCACTTT	CASSLGQGASPLHF
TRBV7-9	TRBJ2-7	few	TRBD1	TGTGCCAGCAGCTTTCGGGGACAGGGTTTATACGAGCAGTACTTC	CASSFRGQGLYEQYF